This T cell receptor beta chain stems from a study of OX40 agonist ivuxolimab in advanced cancers. Generated by immunoSEQ multiplex PCR, the TCRdb table keeps only in-frame clones and is missing some. The sample records about 58,000 clones, 80% to 90% being singletons. This receptor was obtained from an adult with an advanced solid tumor such as melanoma, head and neck, liver or kidney cancer. Sequences were derived from CD4+ or CD8+ T cells sorted from blood, sampled in a trial of the OX40 agonist ivuxolimab.

CDR3 region: CASSIGASASTDTQYF. As DNA, the CDR3 is TGCGCCAGCAGCATCGGGGCTAGCGCTAGCACAGATACGCAGTATTTT. This chain connects TRBV5-1 to TRBJ2-3; possibly TRBD2 for D (6 bases). CDR3 length: 16 residues. Trimming took 4 bases from V and 0 from J, leaving 15 bases between them. The germline CDR1 and CDR2 sequences are SGHRS and YFSETQ.